This entry features one TCR beta chain sequence. The entry originates in a study of control samples from healthy donors and cancer patients. Germline CDR1 and CDR2: SNHLY and FYNNEI. The CDR3 spans 14 residues. Trimming pared 4 bases from V and 4 bases from J, leaving 13 bases between. Libraries were prepared by immunoSEQ multiplex PCR; TCRdb keeps only in-frame clonotypes and omits some of them. The table lists about 250,000 clones, more than 65% of them singletons. The sequenced sample consisted of PBMCs. The V and J genes are TRBV2 and TRBJ1-1; D is ambiguous. This TCR came from a woman aged 60 to 75 with lung cancer. The CDR3 loop reads CASSGTASSTEAFF. Written as DNA, the CDR3 is TGTGCCAGCAGTGGGACGGCGAGTAGCACTGAAGCTTTCTTT.